A single sample gave rise to the 20 T cell receptor beta chains below, sequenced in a study of control samples from healthy donors and cancer patients. Sequencing was performed with immunoSEQ multiplex PCR; in TCRdb, only in-frame clones are kept and a portion is missing. Of 150,000 to 200,000 clones in the sample, about nine tenths were seen once. Source material: blood. The receptors stem from a woman aged 40-49 years in good health.

The rearrangement uses TRBV3-1 (or the pseudogene TRBV3-2) and TRBJ1-2; D is ambiguous. With 0 bases removed from V and 1 base from J, the gap between germline ends came to 6 bases. The CDR3 length is 14 residues. In germline, CDR1 is LGHDT, CDR2 YNNKEL (reference sequence). The CDR3 spells CASSQDRGNYGYTF. CDR3 nucleotide sequence: TGTGCCAGCAGCCAAGATCGAGGTAACTATGGCTACACCTTC.

This clone was observed once. V and J are TRBV28 and TRBJ2-2; the D is unclear. This CDR3 is built from 14 residues. CDR1 and CDR2 (germline): MDHEN, SYDVKM. The germline V and J ends were trimmed by 2 bases and 1 base, with 5 bases remaining between them. CDR3 sequence reads: CASSLAGNTGELFF. The CDR3 DNA is TGTGCCAGCAGTTTAGCTGGGAACACCGGGGAGCTGTTTTTT.

Here the CDR3 reads CASTRGGHKDQPQHF. The CDR3 DNA reads as TGTGCCAGTACCCGAGGAGGACACAAGGATCAGCCCCAGCATTTT. The V and J genes are TRBV19 and TRBJ1-5; D possibly corresponds to TRBD1 (5 bases). The CDR3 loop spans 15 amino acids. Germline CDR1 reads LNHDA; CDR2 reads SQIVND (reference sequence). Deletions cut 7 bases from V and 5 bases from J, with 18 bases between.

The rearrangement uses TRBV6-5 and TRBJ2-7; tentative D call: TRBD2 (6 bases). The CDR3 has 13 amino acids. Trimming took off 6 bases at V and 9 bases at J, with 18 bases between the two ends. Germline-derived CDR1 and CDR2 are MNHEY and SVGAGI. CDR3 coding DNA: TGTGCCAGCAGACCCACTAGCTGGTTTCGGCAGTACTTC. Amino acids: CASRPTSWFRQYF.

The chain couples TRBV4-1 to TRBJ1-5; a possible D gene is TRBD1 (5 bases). The CDR3 has 12 residues. CDR1 is MGHRA and CDR2 is YSYEKL in the germline V gene. Deletions cut 1 base from V and 10 bases from J, with 8 bases between. This chain's CDR3 is CASSQGGGPQHF. The CDR3 nucleotides are TGCGCCAGCAGCCAAGGGGGGGGACCCCAGCATTTT.

The chain combines TRBV7-9 with TRBJ2-7; no clear D. There are 14 residues in the CDR3. Trimming shortened V by 1 base and J by 0 bases, and 7 bases separated the two germline ends. CDR1 and CDR2 (germline): SEHNR, FQNEAQ (reference sequence). The CDR3 nucleotides are TGTGCCAGCAGCTTAGAACGAAGCTCCTACGAGCAGTACTTC. It specifies CASSLERSSYEQYF.

The rearrangement uses TRBV2 and TRBJ2-3; 7 positions agree with TRBD2. Germline CDR1 SNHLY, CDR2 FYNNEI. The CDR3 spans 13 residues. The junction had 4 bases not matched to a gene; V was cut back by 8 bases and J by 2 bases. In DNA, the CDR3 is TGTGCCAGCTGCTGGGACTACACAGATACGCAGTATTTT. Protein: CASCWDYTDTQYF.

The rearrangement links TRBV4-1 to TRBJ2-7, with 8 bases identical to TRBD1. With 2 bases clipped from V and 3 bases from J, the junction kept 6 bases outside the gene matches. The CDR3 is 15 residues long. Germline lookup yields CDR1 MGHRA and CDR2 YSYEKL. This CDR3 is CASSQTGTGGYEQYF. Written as DNA, the CDR3 is TGCGCCAGCAGCCAAACCGGGACAGGCGGCTACGAGCAGTACTTC.

The rearrangement links TRBV6-5 to TRBJ2-5, with 12 bases lining up with TRBD1. The CDR3 sequence is 15 residues long. The junction had 5 bases not matched to a gene; V was cut back by 2 bases and J by 7 bases. Looked up from germline, CDR1 is MNHEY and CDR2 is SVGAGI. CDR3 coding DNA: TGTGCCAGCAGTTACAAGGGACAGGGGGCTGGGACCCAGTACTTC. Translation: CASSYKGQGAGTQYF.

The chain joins TRBV4-1 to TRBJ2-3; D gene ambiguous. Germline lookup yields CDR1 MGHRA and CDR2 YSYEKL. This CDR3 has 14 amino acids. Trimming removed 3 bases from V and 2 bases from J, with 9 bases in between. CDR3 coding DNA: TGCGCCAGCAGCCATGGGCCGAACACAGATACGCAGTATTTT. Translating it yields CASSHGPNTDTQYF.

The chain joins TRBV28 to TRBJ2-7, with 10 nucleotides matching TRBD2. V was clipped by 3 bases and J by 4 bases; unmatched bases: 3. Germline loops: CDR1 MDHEN, CDR2 SYDVKM. This CDR3 region has 14 residues. The CDR3 sequence is CASSFLAGEYEQYF. The CDR3 coding sequence is TGTGCCAGCAGTTTTCTAGCGGGGGAATACGAGCAGTACTTC.

This rearrangement joins TRBV7-8 to TRBJ2-5, with D maybe TRBD2 (6 bases). V was trimmed by 6 bases and J by 5 bases, leaving 13 bases between them. This CDR3 spans 13 amino acids. Germline CDR1 reads SGHVS; CDR2 reads FQNEAQ. DNA for the CDR3: TGTGCCAGCAGTCCAGGGAGGTGGGAGACCCAGTACTTC. The encoded protein is CASSPGRWETQYF.

The rearrangement uses TRBV7-6 and TRBJ2-3, with 11 nucleotides matching TRBD2. The CDR3 runs to 15 residues. The V gene end was trimmed by 4 bases and the J gene end by 3 bases; junction bases not matched to a gene: 3. Germline assignment: CDR1 SGHVS and CDR2 FNYEAQ. The CDR3 coding sequence is TGTGCCAGCAGCTCTAGCGGGGGGTTGACAGATACGCAGTATTTT. It translates to CASSSSGGLTDTQYF.

The chain has TRBV19 and TRBJ1-1; D call uncertain. CDR1 and CDR2 from the germline V gene are LNHDA and SQIVND (reference sequence). V was trimmed by 5 bases and J by 5 bases, leaving 12 bases between them. The CDR3 consists of 13 residues. The CDR3 loop reads CASSSEGYTEAFF. CDR3 nucleotides: TGTGCCAGTAGTTCTGAGGGTTATACTGAAGCTTTCTTT.

The rearrangement joins TRBV5-5 to TRBJ2-3; 7 bases are a match to TRBD1. J gave up 4 bases and V 6 bases, and 8 bases lay outside the gene matches. This CDR3 is 14 amino acids long. In germline, CDR1 is SGHKS, CDR2 YYEKEE (reference sequence). Here the CDR3 reads CASKLGGWADTQYF. In nucleotides, the CDR3 is TGTGCCAGCAAGTTAGGGGGCTGGGCAGATACGCAGTATTTT.

A word on this clone: This same CDR3 is encoded by further DNA sequences in the sample. This chain joins TRBV12-3 or TRBV12-4 and TRBJ2-7, with D possibly TRBD1 on 6 matching bases. The CDR3 contains 13 residues. Deletions cut 3 bases from V and 1 base from J, with 7 bases between. The CDR3 DNA sequence: TGTGCCAGCAGTTTGGACAGTTCCTACGAGCAGTACTTC. It is translated as CASSLDSSYEQYF.

The chain's CDR3 is CASSLSPPPLLYGYTF. The CDR3 region has the DNA TGTGCCAGCAGCTTATCCCCTCCTCCCCTATTATATGGCTACACCTTC. The chain recombines TRBV7-3 with TRBJ1-2; D is undetermined. Trimming shortened V by 2 bases and J by 5 bases, and 18 bases separated the two germline ends. CDR1 and CDR2 from the germline V gene are SGHTA and FQGTGA. This CDR3 contains 16 residues.

The chain is built from TRBV12-3 or TRBV12-4 and TRBJ1-2, with D tentatively TRBD1 (6 bases). The V gene lost 6 bases and the J gene lost 2 bases, with 10 bases spanning the gap. The CDR3 is 13 residues long. As DNA, the CDR3 is TGTGCCAGCAGACCAGGGGACAACTATGGCTACACCTTC. Translating it yields CASRPGDNYGYTF.

This chain connects TRBV18 to TRBJ2-5; no definite D call. CDR1 and CDR2 from the germline V gene are KGHSH and LQKENI. The CDR3 spans 16 residues. Trimming took off 0 bases at V and 0 bases at J, with 11 bases between the two ends. CDR3 amino acids: CASSPPLSSYQETQYF. The CDR3, as DNA: TGTGCCAGCTCACCACCGCTGTCTTCGTACCAAGAGACCCAGTACTTC.

The chain recombines TRBV5-6 with TRBJ2-7, with a tentative D call TRBD2 (5 bases). V was cut by 3 bases and J by 0 bases, with 7 bases left in between. The CDR3 runs 13 residues. Germline V gene data show CDR1 as SGHDT and CDR2 as YYEEEE. The CDR3 DNA reads TGTGCCAGCAGCTGGGAGTTCTCCTACGAGCAGTACTTC. Protein sequence: CASSWEFSYEQYF.